This entry is about one TCR beta chain. The target antigen is unknown. The protocol was immunoSEQ multiplex PCR, while the TCRdb copy is restricted to in-frame clones and leaves out a portion. The repertoire holds approximately 8,200 clones, 95% to 98% seen once, with roughly 0.22% in the top ten. Germline V lookup: CDR1 SEHNR, CDR2 FQNEAQ (reference sequence). Trimming pared 3 bases from V and 7 bases from J, leaving 15 bases between. The CDR3 is 14 residues long. The sample originates from a study of graft-versus-host responses after intestinal transplantation. Study results and caveats: Researchers found GvH clones in recipient marrow, and some showed up first in ileum or blood.

This material consisted of PBMCs, taken 23 days after intestinal transplant. The chain links TRBV7-9 to TRBJ1-1; tentative D call: TRBD1 (6 bases). The clonotype originates from a human patient who received an intestinal transplant, so some T cells may come from the graft donor. The CDR3 sequence: CASSFHSQGNEAFF. The CDR3 DNA sequence: TGTGCCAGCAGCTTTCACTCACAGGGAAATGAAGCTTTCTTT.